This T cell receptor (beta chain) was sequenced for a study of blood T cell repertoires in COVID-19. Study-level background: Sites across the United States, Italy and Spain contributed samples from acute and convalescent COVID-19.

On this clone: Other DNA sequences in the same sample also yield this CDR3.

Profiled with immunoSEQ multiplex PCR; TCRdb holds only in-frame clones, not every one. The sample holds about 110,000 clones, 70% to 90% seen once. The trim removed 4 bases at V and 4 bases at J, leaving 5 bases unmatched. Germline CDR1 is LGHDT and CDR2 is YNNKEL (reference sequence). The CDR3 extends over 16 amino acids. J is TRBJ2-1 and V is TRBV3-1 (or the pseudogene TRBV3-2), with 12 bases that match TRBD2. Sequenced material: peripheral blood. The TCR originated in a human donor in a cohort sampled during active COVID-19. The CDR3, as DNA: TGTGCCAGCAGCCTGCTAGCGGGAGGGCCTTACAATGAGCAGTTCTTC. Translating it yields CASSLLAGGPYNEQFF.